Below, 5 T cell receptor beta chains from the same sample are listed, as sequenced in a study of shared clonotypes between healthy human individuals. Clones were sequenced by immunoSEQ multiplex PCR, and TCRdb holds only the in-frame ones, with some missing. Of 400,000 to 550,000 clones in the sample, 70% to 80% were seen once. The sequenced material came from PBMCs. These receptors came from a middle-aged woman in good health. Some clones in this sample may be carry-over from other donors' samples.

This clone was seen a few times. The chain employs TRBV25-1 and TRBJ2-1; D possibly corresponds to TRBD1 (8 bases). Trimming pared 5 bases from V and 10 bases from J, leaving 21 bases between. The length of the CDR3 is 15 residues. The V gene's germline CDR1 is MGHDK and CDR2 SYGVNS. CDR3 region: CASSPPAQGGREQFF. CDR3 DNA sequence: TGTGCCAGCAGTCCCCCCGCACAGGGGGGGAGGGAGCAGTTCTTC.

The chain couples TRBV6-1 to TRBJ2-1; 9 bases agree with TRBD2. V lost 5 bases, J lost 9 bases, and 5 bases stayed unmatched. The length of the CDR3 is 13 residues. Germline V lookup: CDR1 MNHNS, CDR2 SASEGT. As DNA, the CDR3 is TGTGCCAGCAGTCCTAGCGGGATCATTGAGCAGTTCTTC. Its translation: CASSPSGIIEQFF.

The chain has TRBV19 and TRBJ2-7; the D call may be TRBD1 or TRBD2 (6 bases each). Trimming removed 7 bases from V and 2 bases from J, with 12 bases in between. CDR1 and CDR2 from the germline V gene are LNHDA and SQIVND (reference sequence). The CDR3 runs 13 residues. The CDR3 bases are TGTGCCAGTAACATGAGGGGGGCCTACGAGCAGTACTTC. Protein: CASNMRGAYEQYF. Complete variable domain (other parts from reference TRBV19 and TRBJ2-7): DGGITQSPKYLFRKEGQNVTLSCEQNLNHDAMYWYRQDPGQGLRLIYYSQIVNDFQKGDIAEGYSVSREKKESFPLTVTSAQKNPTAFYLCASNMRGAYEQYFGPGTRLTVT.

A word on this clone: This CDR3 is also generated by other DNA sequences in the sample. V gene TRBV28 combines with J gene TRBJ1-2; 9 bases agree with TRBD1. Unmatched junction bases numbered 9, after V lost 5 bases and J lost 8 bases. CDR1 MDHEN and CDR2 SYDVKM come from the germline V gene. This CDR3 comprises 14 residues. CDR3 residues: CASSPAGTGPGYTF. The CDR3 DNA sequence: TGTGCCAGCAGTCCCGCCGGGACAGGGCCCGGCTACACCTTC.

This chain connects TRBV6-4 to TRBJ2-1; D is uncertain. The CDR3 has 11 residues. Germline CDR1 MRHNA, CDR2 SNTAGT. Between the trimmed V and J ends, which lost 4 bases and 5 bases, there was a span of 3 bases. CDR3 amino acids: CASSGNNEQFF. The CDR3 nucleotides are TGTGCCAGCAGTGGAAACAATGAGCAGTTCTTC.